The rows below give T cell receptor beta chains drawn from one sample of a study of cytomegalovirus exposure and HLA in healthy donors. Generated by immunoSEQ multiplex PCR, the TCRdb table keeps only in-frame clones and is missing some. This sample yields approximately 120,000 clones, of which around 81% are seen a single time; 2.2% belongs to the top ten. Sequencing input: PBMCs. These receptors originate from a woman aged 25-40 years in good health and CMV-seronegative. Each CDR3 is given without its conserved first and last residue.

J gene | V gene | CDR3 protein
TRBJ2-5 | TRBV12-5 | ASGLGRYQETQY
TRBJ2-3 | TRBV5-8 | ASSLLIGSGSTDTQY
TRBJ1-1 | TRBV6-6 | ANRGRLNTEAF
TRBJ2-3 | TRBV28 | ASSTPGGIDTQY
TRBJ2-7 | TRBV7-2 | ASSAHSYLASPMGEQY
TRBJ2-7 | TRBV6-5 | ASSSWQGVVEQY
TRBJ2-1 | TRBV7-9 | ASSFAGSTYNEQF
TRBJ2-4 | TRBV19 | ASSSGALAKNIQY
TRBJ1-5 | TRBV6-1 | ASSESTVGQPQH
TRBJ2-7 | TRBV15 | ATSRERTASYEQY
TRBJ2-1 | TRBV28 | ASTGSGTSGRGINEQF
TRBJ1-4 | TRBV6-5 | ASRPGRGREKLF
TRBJ1-4 | TRBV2 | ATGPAPWGELF
TRBJ2-7 | TRBV5-1 | ASSGGQGPYEQY
TRBJ2-7 | TRBV5-4 | ASSLKRDPLHEQY
TRBJ2-1 | TRBV5-1 | ASSFRDRYYNEQF
TRBJ1-2 | TRBV18 | ASSPEGQGMGYT
TRBJ1-1 | TRBV19 | ASSSPGTEAF
TRBJ2-7 | TRBV11-2 | ASSLDMAGGQGAFEQY
TRBJ2-7 | TRBV15 | ATSRDLNRDEQY
TRBJ1-1 | TRBV5-8 | ASIPLPGFGLYAF
TRBJ1-1 | TRBV27 | ASRSGAADTEAF
TRBJ2-7 | TRBV7-2 | ASSLVSGRAEEY
TRBJ2-1 | TRBV29-1 | SVARDAYNEQF
TRBJ2-7 | TRBV28 | ASSSTGTGSSYEQY
TRBJ1-3 | TRBV6-5 | ASSRTGGTGNTIY
TRBJ1-2 | TRBV28 | ASSLTRRQREGYT
TRBJ2-1 | TRBV11-2 | ASSMDRAGRNEQF
TRBJ1-2 | TRBV5-1 | ASSFRTGGVDFGYT
TRBJ2-3 | TRBV5-4 | ATKGGTSVDTQY
TRBJ1-1 | TRBV4-1 | ASSQEKRDTEAF
TRBJ1-6 | TRBV6-5 | ASRPGVNNSPLH
TRBJ2-2 | TRBV21-1 | ASSKALASGNTGELF
TRBJ2-7 | TRBV25-1 | ASSEDNTYEQY
TRBJ2-2 | TRBV5-4 | ASSSTTLNTGELF
TRBJ2-5 | TRBV6-5 | ASSYSGTGVHRTQY
TRBJ2-4 | TRBV2 | ASSVRQGQNIQY
TRBJ1-5 | TRBV11-2 | ASSLDRNQPQH
TRBJ1-5 | TRBV28 | ASSLRGRFQPQH
TRBJ1-2 | TRBV7-9 | ASSPQGYGYT
TRBJ2-6 | TRBV15 | ATSRDKGASSGANVLT
TRBJ2-7 | TRBV5-4 | ASSLAGGATYEQY
TRBJ1-1 | TRBV2 | ASRTDREAF
TRBJ1-5 | TRBV11-3 | ASSLRRTDRANQPQH
TRBJ2-5 | TRBV7-7 | ASSHGQGQETQY
TRBJ2-5 | TRBV2 | ASSAEGGETQY
TRBJ2-2 | TRBV6-1 | ASREFISVGGELF
TRBJ1-3 | TRBV6-5 | ASSYASSGNTIY
TRBJ2-7 | TRBV7-8 | ASSPTGNEQY
TRBJ2-3 | TRBV7-3 | ASSLKSGLTTPPDTQY
TRBJ2-1 | TRBV9 | ASSSAGSGTYNEQF
TRBJ2-1 | TRBV5-4 | ASSLSLYNEQF
TRBJ1-1 | TRBV28 | ASRQGYDTEAF
TRBJ2-1 | TRBV7-9 | ASRELAGGVNEQF